The clone carrying this T cell receptor beta chain was observed at least ten times. This entry comes from a study of CDR3 diversity in severe acne. The CDR3 loop spans 18 amino acids. The V and J ends lost 4 bases and 1 base respectively, with 22 bases between them. Germline CDR1 SGDLS, CDR2 YYNGEE. TCRdb reprocessed the PCR reads with MiXCR, giving one entry per CDR3 protein. The profile shows about 93,000 distinct CDR3 sequences, 45% to 50% of them singletons. This clonotype was sampled from a male donor in good health, serving as a control. Sequences were obtained from blood. The chain couples TRBV9 to TRBJ2-3; maybe TRBD2 (6 bases). CDR3 nucleotide sequence: TGTGCCAGCAGCCCTTACCCCCCAGGCGTAGCGGGCACAGATACGCAGTATTTT. Encoded protein: CASSPYPPGVAGTDTQYF.